One sample yielded the 21 T cell receptor beta chains listed below, sequenced in a study of shared clonotypes between healthy human individuals. Naive CD8 populations comprised CD45RO-negative cells positively selected for CCR7, excluding terminally differentiated effector memory CD45RA+ cells. The repertoire was sequenced with immunoSEQ multiplex PCR; TCRdb's copy has only in-frame clones and lacks some. Of about 1.9 million clones listed, around 95% were seen once; the top ten hold around 1.8%. Sequences were obtained from naive CD8+ T cells from PBMCs. Receptor source: a man between 18 and 29 years old in good health. Some clones in this sample may be carry-over from other donors' samples.

V usage is TRBV10-1 and J usage is TRBJ2-2; D is perhaps TRBD2 (5 bases). Germline V gene sequence: CDR1 WNHNN, CDR2 SYGVQD (reference sequence). Trimming took 4 bases from V and 5 from J, leaving 17 bases between them. CDR3 length: 16 residues. This CDR3 is CASSVNEGHITGELFF. The DNA for the CDR3 is TGCGCCAGCAGTGTTAATGAGGGTCATATTACCGGGGAGCTGTTTTTT.

The gene calls are TRBV2 and TRBJ2-3, with 9 bases fitting TRBD1. Germline-derived CDR1 and CDR2 are SNHLY and FYNNEI. CDR3 size: 14 residues. V shed 7 bases and J 9 bases; nucleotides not matched to a gene: 11. The CDR3 DNA sequence: TGTGCCAGCAACCCCGAACAGGGGGCGAGCACGCAGTATTTT. This codes for CASNPEQGASTQYF.

The rearrangement links TRBV7-9 to TRBJ2-1; 9 nucleotides agree with TRBD2. This CDR3 comprises 15 residues. CDR1 is SEHNR, CDR2 FQNEAQ, per germline (reference sequence). V shed 5 bases, J shed 8 bases, and the junction held 10 bases outside the gene matches. DNA of the CDR3: TGTGCCAGCAGCGAGGTAGTAGCGGGAGTCCATGAGCAGTTCTTC. Translation: CASSEVVAGVHEQFF.

The V call is TRBV11-2, the J call TRBJ1-1; tentative D call: TRBD1 (5 bases). The germline V gene encodes CDR1 SGHAT and CDR2 FQNNGV. The CDR3 is made up of 12 amino acids. Trimming removed 5 bases from V and 6 bases from J, with 10 bases in between. CDR3 sequence: CASSTWGSEAFF. CDR3 DNA: TGTGCCAGCAGCACATGGGGGTCTGAAGCTTTCTTT.

V gene TRBV11-2 combines with J gene TRBJ1-2, with D unresolved. Trimming pared 2 bases from V and 8 bases from J, leaving 12 bases between. CDR1 is SGHAT and CDR2 is FQNNGV in the germline V gene. The CDR3 is made up of 13 amino acids. CDR3 amino acids: CASSLSPLRGYTF. CDR3 coding DNA: TGTGCCAGCAGCTTATCTCCTCTCAGGGGCTACACCTTC.

The V gene is TRBV5-5, the J gene TRBJ2-4; a possible D gene is TRBD2 (5 bases). The ends were cut back, 3 bases at V and 0 bases at J, with 7 bases in the middle. The CDR3 totals 14 residues. The germline CDR1 and CDR2 sequences are SGHKS and YYEKEE (reference sequence). The CDR3 DNA reads TGTGCCAGCAGCTCGGGGAGAGCCAAAAACATTCAGTACTTC. Translated: CASSSGRAKNIQYF.

A word on this clone: This sample includes further DNA sequences coding for the same CDR3. The chain recombines TRBV27 with TRBJ2-7; 8 bases are shared with TRBD1. V was pared by 6 bases and J by 5 bases, with 6 bases of the junction left unmatched. The germline V gene encodes CDR1 MNHEY and CDR2 SMNVEV (reference sequence). The CDR3 spans 13 residues. The CDR3 bases are TGTGCCAGCAGCCCCCAGGGGGCCAACGAGCAGTACTTC. Its translation is CASSPQGANEQYF.

The V call is TRBV21-1, the J call TRBJ2-7; the table gives TRBD1 as D, unverified against the DNA. TRBV21-1 is described as a pseudogene. The CDR3 is 15 amino acids. The CDR3 DNA follows: TGTGCCAGCAGCAAAAGACGGCAGGATTTCTACGAGCAGTACTTC. Protein sequence: CASSKRRQDFYEQYF.

This rearrangement joins TRBV2 to TRBJ2-2, with 7 bases identical to TRBD2. Trimming at V came to 7 bases and at J to 2 bases, leaving 10 bases not matched to a gene. The germline V gene encodes CDR1 SNHLY and CDR2 FYNNEI. The CDR3 sequence is 16 residues long. In DNA, the CDR3 is TGTGCCAGCACCGGTAGGGCGGGAGCCAACACCGGGGAGCTGTTTTTT. Translation gives CASTGRAGANTGELFF.

The CDR3 loop reads CASSEWSSTGELFF. CDR3 nucleotides: TGTGCCAGCAGTGAATGGTCAAGCACCGGGGAGCTGTTTTTT. The chain carries TRBV2 and TRBJ2-2; D not certain. Germline V gene sequence: CDR1 SNHLY, CDR2 FYNNEI. The V and J ends lost 2 bases and 4 bases respectively, with 8 bases between them. This CDR3 has 14 amino acids.

This clone was counted only a few times. The gene calls are TRBV9 and TRBJ1-5; TRBD1 might be the D (6 bases). Per the germline V gene, CDR1 is SGDLS and CDR2 is YYNGEE. V lost 2 bases, J lost 4 bases, and 10 bases lay in between. CDR3 length: 14 residues. CDR3 sequence: CASSVGTHNQPQHF. As DNA, the CDR3 is TGTGCCAGCAGCGTTGGGACACATAATCAGCCCCAGCATTTT.

The V gene is TRBV6-5, the J gene TRBJ2-7; TRBD2 matches at 9 bases. With V trimmed by 2 bases and J by 1 base, 3 bases remained unmatched. The CDR3 sequence is 15 residues long. Germline V lookup: CDR1 MNHEY, CDR2 SVGAGI. The CDR3 DNA follows: TGTGCCAGCAGTTACCAAGCGGGAGGATCCTACGAGCAGTACTTC. Translation gives CASSYQAGGSYEQYF.

The J gene is TRBJ2-7, the V gene TRBV27; 9 positions match TRBD1. The CDR3 consists of 15 residues. CDR1 MNHEY and CDR2 SMNVEV come from the germline V gene (reference sequence). Unmatched junction bases numbered 7, after V lost 5 bases and J lost 2 bases. CDR3 sequence: CASSARDRAAYEQYF. CDR3 DNA: TGTGCCAGCAGTGCCCGGGACAGGGCCGCCTACGAGCAGTACTTC.

The chain joins TRBV28 to TRBJ2-7; no clear D gene. Looked up from germline, CDR1 is MDHEN and CDR2 is SYDVKM. The CDR3 totals 13 residues. V gave up 7 bases and J gave up 2 bases, with 12 bases separating them. The CDR3 DNA reads as TGTGCCAGCAAGACCCCGGGTCCCTACGAGCAGTACTTC. Translation gives CASKTPGPYEQYF.

J is TRBJ1-5 and V is TRBV27, with a weak D call TRBD1 (5 bases). The germline CDR1 and CDR2 sequences are MNHEY and SMNVEV (reference sequence). Between the trimmed V and J ends, which lost 6 bases and 6 bases, there was a span of 12 bases. The CDR3 contains 13 residues. The CDR3 spells CASRPQGVQPQHF. The DNA for the CDR3 is TGTGCCAGCAGACCGCAGGGAGTTCAGCCCCAGCATTTT.

This chain uses TRBV27 with TRBJ2-5; no clear D gene. The CDR3 is 13 residues long. CDR1 MNHEY and CDR2 SMNVEV come from the germline V gene (reference sequence). Trimming removed 8 bases from V and 1 base from J, with 11 bases in between. CDR3 amino acids: CASGLVGQETQYF. CDR3 in DNA: TGTGCCAGCGGATTGGTGGGCCAAGAGACCCAGTACTTC.

The chain joins TRBV4-2 to TRBJ1-4, with 7 bases fitting TRBD1. This CDR3 comprises 15 residues. The germline CDR1 and CDR2 sequences are LGHNA and YNFKEQ. V was clipped by 7 bases and J by 0 bases; unmatched bases: 5. The DNA for the CDR3 is TGTGCCAGCAAAGACAGGGCCTCAACTAATGAAAAACTGTTTTTT. It codes for CASKDRASTNEKLFF.

CDR3 residues: CASSPGHYSGNTIYF. The CDR3 nucleotides are TGTGCCAGTAGTCCGGGACATTACTCTGGAAACACCATATATTTT. The chain joins TRBV19 to TRBJ1-3; possibly TRBD1 for D (6 bases). Germline V gives CDR1 LNHDA, CDR2 SQIVND (reference sequence). This CDR3 is 15 amino acids long. The V end lost 5 bases, the J end lost 0 bases, and 11 bases lay between the germline ends.

The chain uses TRBV27 and TRBJ1-5; TRBD1 aligns across 7 bases. Losses at the gene ends were 4 bases for V and 7 bases for J; bases not matched to a gene: 7. The CDR3 runs to 14 residues. The germline V gene has CDR1 MNHEY and CDR2 SMNVEV (reference sequence). This chain's CDR3 is CASSSIGGGQPQHF. CDR3 bases: TGTGCCAGCAGTTCGATAGGGGGCGGGCAGCCCCAGCATTTT.

J is TRBJ2-1 and V is TRBV4-1; tentative D call: TRBD1 (6 bases). Trimming left V 4 bases short and J 0 bases short, with 19 bases between. This CDR3 contains 18 residues. Germline loops: CDR1 MGHRA, CDR2 YSYEKL. CDR3 residues: CASSRASLTGSSYNEQFF. CDR3 DNA sequence: TGCGCCAGCAGCCGGGCCAGCCTTACAGGGAGCTCCTACAATGAGCAGTTCTTC.

The J gene is TRBJ2-5, the V gene TRBV28; TRBD2 matches at 7 bases. CDR3 length equals 15 residues. The germline CDR1 and CDR2 sequences are MDHEN and SYDVKM. After removal of 5 bases from V and 4 bases from J, the junction contained 10 bases not matched to a gene. This CDR3 reads CASSDQGPGGETQYF. The CDR3 DNA sequence: TGTGCCAGCAGTGACCAGGGTCCGGGGGGAGAGACCCAGTACTTC.